This TCR beta chain was identified during a study of T cell responses to AZD1222 COVID-19 vaccine. General study points: Clonal diversity was possibly underestimated; the donors were predominantly white British and more often female. Unmutated variant regions are reportedly targeted by nearly half of spike-specific TCRs. Across the whole spike, CD4 TCRs peaked at regions 160-218 and 743-854.

This CDR3 has 15 amino acids. The V gene end was trimmed by 2 bases and the J gene end by 4 bases; junction bases not matched to a gene: 6. Germline loops: CDR1 SNHLY, CDR2 FYNNEI. This clone was recorded once. The antigen remains undetermined. Generated by immunoSEQ multiplex PCR, the TCRdb table keeps only in-frame clones and is missing some. The table has about 25,000 clones, around 87% seen once; the top ten hold under 35%. The clonotype was recovered from an adult who received the AZD1222 COVID-19 vaccine. The chain combines TRBV2 with TRBJ1-1; TRBD1 aligns across 8 bases. The sequences come from peripheral blood, collected 28 days after the second AZD1222 dose. CDR3 residues: CASSELGQGATEAFF. The CDR3 DNA reads TGTGCCAGCAGTGAACTCGGGCAGGGGGCCACTGAAGCTTTCTTT.